This entry lists 26 T cell receptor beta chains sequenced from one sample in a study of control samples from healthy donors and cancer patients. The method was immunoSEQ multiplex PCR; TCRdb's version includes in-frame clones alone and lacks a portion of them. The sample holds 150,000 to 200,000 clones, approximately 94% seen once. Material: blood. The receptors originated from a woman in her 40s in good health.

The chain couples TRBV27 to TRBJ1-5; tentatively, D is TRBD1 (5 bases). CDR1 is MNHEY, CDR2 SMNVEV, per germline (reference sequence). With 6 bases removed from V and 0 bases from J, the gap between germline ends came to 24 bases. CDR3 length: 19 amino acids. The CDR3 nucleotides are TGTGCCAGCAGCCCGTTAGTGGGACCCCGCCATTATAGCAATCAGCCCCAGCATTTT. As protein: CASSPLVGPRHYSNQPQHF.

The V gene is TRBV19, the J gene TRBJ1-1, with D unclear. The length of the CDR3 is 12 residues. Per germline, CDR1 LNHDA and CDR2 SQIVND (reference sequence). The germline V and J ends were trimmed by 10 bases and 1 base, with 10 bases remaining between them. The CDR3: CATGEGNTEAFF. CDR3 nucleotide sequence: TGTGCCACCGGAGAGGGGAACACTGAAGCTTTCTTT.

In DNA, the CDR3 is TGTGCCAGCAGCCCGGGGAGAGGCAATCAGCCCCAGCATTTT. Its translation: CASSPGRGNQPQHF. J is TRBJ1-5 and V is TRBV7-6; D is undetermined. This CDR3 region has 14 residues. Germline CDR1 SGHVS, CDR2 FNYEAQ. V was clipped by 5 bases and J by 2 bases, with 10 bases between them.

The chain links TRBV2 to TRBJ1-1, with a weak D call TRBD1 (5 bases). Per the germline V gene, CDR1 is SNHLY and CDR2 is FYNNEI. The CDR3 loop spans 12 amino acids. Trimming removed 4 bases at V and 6 bases at J, with 9 bases between. CDR3 sequence: CASSVGTSEAFF. The CDR3 nucleotides are TGTGCCAGCAGTGTGGGGACCTCTGAAGCTTTCTTT.

This clone occurred once. The chain is built from TRBV13 and TRBJ2-1, with D maybe TRBD1 (5 bases). Trimming stripped 5 bases from V and 0 bases from J, with 11 bases between. This CDR3 spans 15 amino acids. The V gene's germline CDR1 is PRHDT and CDR2 FYEKMQ (reference sequence). The CDR3 region is CASSLRQYSYNEQFF. CDR3 in DNA: TGTGCCAGCAGCCTCCGACAGTACTCCTACAATGAGCAGTTCTTC.

The gene calls are TRBV9 and TRBJ1-1; possibly TRBD1 for D (5 bases). The CDR3 sequence is 12 residues long. Trimming pared 4 bases from V and 4 bases from J, leaving 8 bases between. The germline gives CDR1 SGDLS, CDR2 YYNGEE. The CDR3 nucleotides read TGTGCCAGCAGCATGGGGACCACTGAAGCTTTCTTT. Translated, it gives CASSMGTTEAFF. Full variable domain (missing parts from reference TRBV9 and TRBJ1-1): DSGVTQTPKHLITATGQRVTLRCSPRSGDLSVYWYQQSLDQGLQFLIQYYNGEERAKGNILERFSAQQFPDLHSELNLSSLELGDSALYFCASSMGTTEAFFGQGTRLTVV.

As concerns this clone: Relative to the germline gene, one junction end is altered; a read error may explain this. CDR3 loop: CSVRAILNEKLFF. CDR3 DNA sequence: TGCAGCGTGCGCGCGATCCTTAATGAAAAGCTGTTTTTT. The chain uses TRBV29-1 and TRBJ1-4; D is unclear. The CDR3 spans 13 residues. Germline CDR1 reads SQVTM; CDR2 reads ANQGSEA.

V and J are TRBV12-3 or TRBV12-4 and TRBJ2-3; D remains unclear. The CDR3 runs 12 residues. The germline V and J ends were trimmed by 6 bases and 14 bases, with 18 bases remaining between them. The CDR3 loop is CASSLQAGPPYF. For the CDR3, the DNA is TGTGCCAGCAGCCTCCAGGCAGGACCACCGTATTTT.

The chain uses TRBV19 and TRBJ2-7; 14 bases are a match to TRBD2. V was clipped by 6 bases and J by 9 bases; unmatched bases: 10. This CDR3 region has 15 residues. Looked up from germline, CDR1 is LNHDA and CDR2 is SQIVND (reference sequence). The CDR3, as DNA: TGTGCCAGTAGGGCCACGGGACTAGCGGGAGATTGGCAGTACTTC. As protein: CASRATGLAGDWQYF.

The chain carries TRBV12-3 or TRBV12-4 and TRBJ1-2; the D is unclear. Trimming pared 3 bases from V and 4 bases from J, leaving 9 bases between. CDR3 length: 13 residues. The CDR3 sequence is CASSFLSGYGYTF. CDR3 coding DNA: TGTGCCAGCAGTTTCCTGTCGGGCTATGGCTACACCTTC.

CDR3 amino acids: CSARVTYEQYF. The CDR3 bases are TGCAGTGCTAGAGTAACCTACGAGCAGTACTTC. The chain recombines TRBV20-1 with TRBJ2-7; D is ambiguous. The length of the CDR3 is 11 residues. CDR1 DFQATT and CDR2 SNEGSKA come from the germline V gene (reference sequence). V was trimmed by 1 base and J by 2 bases, leaving 3 bases between them.

V is TRBV5-5 and J is TRBJ1-4; D is possibly TRBD1 (5 bases). This CDR3 comprises 16 residues. Trimming took 1 base from V and 8 from J, leaving 18 bases between them. Germline CDR1 SGHKS, CDR2 YYEKEE (reference sequence). CDR3 nucleotide sequence: TGTGCCAGCAGCTTGCTCCGGACACGGCGAGCCGAAAAACTGTTTTTT. This translates into CASSLLRTRRAEKLFF. Together with reference TRBV5-5 and TRBJ1-4, the CDR3 gives the full variable domain: DAGVTQSPTHLIKTRGQQVTLRCSPISGHKSVSWYQQVLGQGPQFIFQYYEKEERGRGNFPDRFSARQFPNYSSELNVNALLLGDSALYLCASSLLRTRRAEKLFFGSGTQLSVL.

The chain employs TRBV19 and TRBJ1-4, with D perhaps matching TRBD1 (6 bases). V was pared by 5 bases and J by 2 bases, with 21 bases between. Germline V gene lookup returns CDR1 LNHDA and CDR2 SQIVND (reference sequence). This CDR3 has 18 amino acids. The DNA of the CDR3 is TGTGCCAGTAGTCCGCGGGGGGCAGGGATCTTGACTAATGAAAAACTGTTTTTT. This translates into CASSPRGAGILTNEKLFF. The variable domain in full, with the rest retrieved from reference TRBV19 and TRBJ1-4, is DGGITQSPKYLFRKEGQNVTLSCEQNLNHDAMYWYRQDPGQGLRLIYYSQIVNDFQKGDIAEGYSVSREKKESFPLTVTSAQKNPTAFYLCASSPRGAGILTNEKLFFGSGTQLSVL.

V usage is TRBV19 and J usage is TRBJ2-1, with 7 bases that match TRBD1. From germline, CDR1 is LNHDA and CDR2 SQIVND (reference sequence). V shed 2 bases, J shed 2 bases, and the junction held 6 bases outside the gene matches. This CDR3 spans 16 amino acids. The CDR3 region is CASSINGQGAYNEQFF. The CDR3 region has the DNA TGTGCCAGTAGTATAAACGGCCAGGGGGCCTACAATGAGCAGTTCTTC.

This chain joins TRBV7-9 and TRBJ2-2; 13 bases are shared with TRBD2. The V gene's germline CDR1 is SEHNR and CDR2 FQNEAQ (reference sequence). The CDR3 is made up of 18 amino acids. V was pared by 3 bases and J by 1 base, with 5 bases of the junction left unmatched. The CDR3 DNA reads as TGTGCCAGCAGCTTGGGGACTAGCGGGAAACGGAACACCGGGGAGCTGTTTTTT. Protein sequence: CASSLGTSGKRNTGELFF.

As DNA, the CDR3 is TGTGCCAGCAGTCGTACAGGAGTCGGCCAGCCCCAGCATTTT. The encoded protein is CASSRTGVGQPQHF. The chain carries TRBV9 and TRBJ1-5; weak D call: TRBD1 (5 bases). V dropped 5 bases and J dropped 7 bases, with 16 bases sitting between them. This CDR3 is built from 14 residues. CDR1 is SGDLS and CDR2 is YYNGEE in the germline V gene.

This rearrangement joins TRBV5-6 to TRBJ1-4; no clear D gene. Germline CDR1 SGHDT, CDR2 YYEEEE. Between the trimmed V and J ends, which lost 1 base and 3 bases, there was a span of 7 bases. The CDR3 is 14 amino acids. CDR3 protein: CASSLLSPNEKLFF. The CDR3 region has the DNA TGTGCCAGCAGCTTGCTATCCCCTAATGAAAAACTGTTTTTT.

A single count supports this clone. The rearrangement uses TRBV7-9 and TRBJ1-6; a possible D gene is TRBD1 (6 bases). Germline CDR1 is SEHNR and CDR2 is FQNEAQ (reference sequence). The CDR3 extends over 15 amino acids. Between the trimmed V and J ends, which lost 5 bases and 5 bases, there was a span of 13 bases. CDR3 in DNA: TGTGCCAGCAGCCGGGGGCAGGGGAATAATTCACCCCTCCACTTT. This translates into CASSRGQGNNSPLHF.

A remark on this clone: The junction shows a germline mismatch at one end, possibly a read error. V and J are TRBV19 and TRBJ1-6, with 10 bases identical to TRBD1. The length of the CDR3 is 13 residues. Per the germline V gene, CDR1 is LNHDA and CDR2 is SQIVND (reference sequence). The CDR3 protein is CTSSRGQGSPLHF. CDR3 bases: TGTACCAGTAGTAGGGGACAGGGGTCACCCCTCCACTTT.

The chain employs TRBV6-5 and TRBJ1-3; 7 bases align to TRBD1. V was clipped by 2 bases and J by 3 bases; unmatched bases: 4. This CDR3 comprises 15 residues. CDR1 and CDR2 from the germline V gene are MNHEY and SVGAGI. The CDR3 DNA reads as TGTGCCAGCAGTTACCCGGGACAGCATGGAAACACCATATATTTT. Its protein is CASSYPGQHGNTIYF.

The chain employs TRBV6-5 and TRBJ1-2; TRBD1 aligns across 8 bases. Germline V gene data show CDR1 as MNHEY and CDR2 as SVGAGI. The length of the CDR3 is 12 residues. V was pared by 3 bases and J by 7 bases, with 1 base of the junction left unmatched. The CDR3: CASSYTGGGYTF. In DNA form, the CDR3 reads TGTGCCAGCAGTTATACAGGGGGTGGCTACACCTTC.

The CDR3 DNA reads as TGTGCCAGTAGTATTATGGAGGACTACGAGCAGTACTTC. It is translated as CASSIMEDYEQYF. The chain recombines TRBV19 with TRBJ2-7, with D possibly being TRBD2 (5 bases). CDR3 size: 13 residues. Germline CDR1 reads LNHDA; CDR2 reads SQIVND (reference sequence). Trimming shortened V by 3 bases and J by 3 bases, and 9 bases separated the two germline ends.

The chain joins TRBV9 to TRBJ2-7, with D unresolved. The V gene's germline CDR1 is SGDLS and CDR2 YYNGEE. There are 15 residues in the CDR3. Trimming removed 0 bases at V and 1 base at J, with 11 bases between. In DNA, the CDR3 is TGTGCCAGCAGCGTAGATTTGTCTACTTCCTACGAGCAGTACTTC. It codes for CASSVDLSTSYEQYF.

J is TRBJ1-3 and V is TRBV18; 10 bases line up with TRBD1. After removal of 4 bases from V and 0 bases from J, the junction contained 0 bases not matched to a gene. This CDR3 has 15 residues. Germline lookup yields CDR1 KGHSH and CDR2 LQKENI. Here the CDR3 reads CASSRTGGSGNTIYF. In nucleotides, the CDR3 is TGTGCCAGCTCACGGACAGGGGGCTCTGGAAACACCATATATTTT.

The V and J genes are TRBV7-8 and TRBJ1-4, with 7 bases lining up with TRBD1. Germline CDR1 reads SGHVS; CDR2 reads FQNEAQ. The V segment lost 5 bases and the J segment 4 bases; nucleotides outside the gene matches: 7. This CDR3 is built from 15 residues. The DNA of the CDR3 is TGTGCCAGCAGCCTTGGACAGGTGATTAATGAAAAACTGTTTTTT. It specifies CASSLGQVINEKLFF.

The chain uses TRBV11-2 and TRBJ2-5; 10 bases map to TRBD1. CDR3 length: 14 residues. Trimming removed 7 bases from V and 6 bases from J; junction bases left unmatched: 8. The germline CDR1 and CDR2 sequences are SGHAT and FQNNGV. The CDR3 DNA is TGTGCCAGCACCTTTGGGACAGGGGTTCAGACCCAGTACTTC. Residues: CASTFGTGVQTQYF.